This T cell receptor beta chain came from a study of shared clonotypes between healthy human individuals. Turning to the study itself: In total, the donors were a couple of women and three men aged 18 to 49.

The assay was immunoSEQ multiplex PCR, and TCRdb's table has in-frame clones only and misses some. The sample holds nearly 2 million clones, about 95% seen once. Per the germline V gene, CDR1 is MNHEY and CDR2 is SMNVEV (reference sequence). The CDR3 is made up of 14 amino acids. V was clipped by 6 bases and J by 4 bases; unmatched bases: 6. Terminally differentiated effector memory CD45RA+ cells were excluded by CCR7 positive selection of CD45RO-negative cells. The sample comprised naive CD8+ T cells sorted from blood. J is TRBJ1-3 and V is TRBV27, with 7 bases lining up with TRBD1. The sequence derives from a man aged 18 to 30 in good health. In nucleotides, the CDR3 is TGTGCCAGCAGAAAAGGGACAGACGGAAACACCATATATTTT. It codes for CASRKGTDGNTIYF.